Presented here are 29 T cell receptor beta chains from one specimen sequenced in a study of blood T cell repertoires in COVID-19. Profiling relied on immunoSEQ multiplex PCR, and the TCRdb table lists in-frame clones only, not all of them. The table has over 75,000 clones, roughly 80% seen once. Sequencing input: peripheral blood. Source of these receptors: a man between 45 and 60 years old who had recovered from COVID-19.

The chain links TRBV28 to TRBJ2-1, with 7 bases matching TRBD1. Germline CDR1 is MDHEN and CDR2 is SYDVKM. Germline trimming cut 0 bases from V and 5 bases from J; bases unmatched to any gene: 4. This CDR3 has 15 amino acids. This chain's CDR3 is CASSLWWGQHNEQFF. The CDR3 DNA follows: TGTGCCAGCAGTTTATGGTGGGGACAGCACAATGAGCAGTTCTTC.

The chain uses TRBV11-2 and TRBJ2-7; D perhaps matches TRBD2 (6 bases). Trimming shortened V by 2 bases and J by 3 bases, and 20 bases separated the two germline ends. The CDR3 is 17 residues long. In germline, CDR1 is SGHAT, CDR2 FQNNGV. This CDR3 reads CASSLNPPAPGVYEQYF. Written as DNA, the CDR3 is TGTGCCAGCAGCTTAAACCCCCCGGCGCCGGGAGTCTACGAGCAGTACTTC. The full variable domain, its missing parts supplied by reference TRBV11-2 and TRBJ2-7, is EAGVAQSPRYKIIEKRQSVAFWCNPISGHATLYWYQQILGQGPKLLIQFQNNGVVDDSQLPKDRFSAERLKGVDSTLKIQPAKLEDSAVYLCASSLNPPAPGVYEQYFGPGTRLTVT.

The chain employs TRBV3-1 (or the pseudogene TRBV3-2) and TRBJ2-7; TRBD2 aligns across 15 bases. Per germline, CDR1 LGHDT and CDR2 YNNKEL (reference sequence). The trim removed 0 bases at V and 7 bases at J, leaving 4 bases unmatched. The CDR3 is made up of 16 amino acids. As DNA, the CDR3 is TGTGCCAGCAGCCAAGATCCGGGACTAGCGGGAGGTGAGCAGTACTTC. Its translation: CASSQDPGLAGGEQYF.

This clone was seen a single time. The chain recombines TRBV30 with TRBJ2-7; 11 positions agree with TRBD1. The trim removed 5 bases at V and 5 bases at J, leaving 5 bases unmatched. The CDR3 loop spans 13 amino acids. The V gene's germline CDR1 is GTSNPN and CDR2 SVGIG (reference sequence). CDR3 sequence (DNA): TGTGCCTGGGGACAGGGGGCGTTTAACGAGCAGTACTTC. This translates into CAWGQGAFNEQYF. The entire variable domain, with the rest obtained from reference TRBV30 and TRBJ2-7, is as follows: SQTIHQWPATLVQPVGSPLSLECTVEGTSNPNLYWYRQAAGRGLQLLFYSVGIGQISSEVPQNLSASRPQDRQFILSSKKLLLSDSGFYLCAWGQGAFNEQYFGPGTRLTVT.

The chain recombines TRBV7-2 with TRBJ2-7; D may be TRBD2 (5 bases). V lost 2 bases to trimming and J lost 6 bases, with 11 bases between them. The CDR3 loop spans 13 amino acids. Per the germline V gene, CDR1 is SGHTA and CDR2 is FQGNSA. The CDR3 loop reads CASSLRGTGEQYF. In DNA, the CDR3 is TGTGCCAGCAGCTTACGGGGAACGGGCGAGCAGTACTTC.

This chain uses TRBV7-6 with TRBJ2-7, with TRBD2 as a possible D gene (5 bases). The V and J ends lost 1 base and 4 bases respectively, with 17 bases between them. This CDR3 comprises 16 residues. CDR1 and CDR2 (germline): SGHVS, FNYEAQ. The CDR3 sequence is CASSLGAGGGGYEQYF. The CDR3 nucleotides read TGTGCCAGCAGCTTAGGGGCCGGTGGTGGAGGATACGAGCAGTACTTC.

The gene calls are TRBV28 and TRBJ1-5, with D maybe TRBD1 (5 bases). Trimming removed 5 bases at V and 6 bases at J, with 17 bases between. Germline V gene sequence: CDR1 MDHEN, CDR2 SYDVKM. The CDR3 length is 15 residues. CDR3 sequence: CASSRTDRWGQPQHF. The CDR3 bases are TGTGCCAGCAGTCGTACAGACAGATGGGGTCAGCCCCAGCATTTT. The full variable domain, in which reference TRBV28 and TRBJ1-5 provide the parts outside the CDR3, is DVKVTQSSRYLVKRTGEKVFLECVQDMDHENMFWYRQDPGLGLRLIYFSYDVKMKEKGDIPEGYSVSREKKERFSLILESASTNQTSMYLCASSRTDRWGQPQHFGDGTRLSIL.

This clone came up once. The V call is TRBV2, the J call TRBJ1-5; a possible D gene is TRBD1 (6 bases). The CDR3 covers 14 residues. V was shortened by 7 bases and J by 2 bases, with 12 bases between the two germline ends. CDR1 and CDR2 from the germline V gene are SNHLY and FYNNEI. The CDR3 is CASTWAGGNQPQHF. CDR3 DNA: TGTGCCAGCACGTGGGCAGGGGGCAATCAGCCCCAGCATTTT.

This rearrangement joins TRBV5-5 to TRBJ2-1; 10 nucleotides align to TRBD2. This CDR3 has 18 amino acids. CDR1 and CDR2 from the germline V gene are SGHKS and YYEKEE (reference sequence). V shed 4 bases and J 8 bases; nucleotides not matched to a gene: 18. DNA of the CDR3: TGTGCCAGCAGCGGAACCGGGACTAGCGTCAGAGTTGTGGATGAGCAGTTCTTC. Translated, it gives CASSGTGTSVRVVDEQFF. Variable domain in full (rest from reference TRBV5-5 and TRBJ2-1): DAGVTQSPTHLIKTRGQQVTLRCSPISGHKSVSWYQQVLGQGPQFIFQYYEKEERGRGNFPDRFSARQFPNYSSELNVNALLLGDSALYLCASSGTGTSVRVVDEQFFGPGTRLTVL.

This clone was detected ten times or more. This chain uses TRBV7-9 with TRBJ2-2; 8 positions match TRBD1. Per germline, CDR1 SEHNR and CDR2 FQNEAQ (reference sequence). V lost 6 bases and J lost 0; bases outside the gene matches: 12. This CDR3 is built from 18 residues. The CDR3 spells CASSPMRAGGANTGELFF. CDR3 nucleotides: TGTGCCAGCAGTCCGATGCGGGCAGGGGGCGCGAACACCGGGGAGCTGTTTTTT. The full variable domain, rest sourced from reference TRBV7-9 and TRBJ2-2, is DTGVSQNPRHKITKRGQNVTFRCDPISEHNRLYWYRQTLGQGPEFLTYFQNEAQLEKSRLLSDRFSAERPKGSFSTLEIQRTEQGDSAMYLCASSPMRAGGANTGELFFGEGSRLTVL.

The rearrangement uses TRBV7-2 and TRBJ1-2, with D perhaps TRBD1 (5 bases). CDR1 SGHTA and CDR2 FQGNSA come from the germline V gene. This CDR3 has 15 amino acids. The germline V and J ends were trimmed by 2 bases and 3 bases, with 13 bases remaining between them. This CDR3 reads CASSLRVIQDYGYTF. DNA of the CDR3: TGTGCCAGCAGCTTAAGGGTCATACAGGACTATGGCTACACCTTC. The full variable domain, in which reference TRBV7-2 and TRBJ1-2 provide the parts outside the CDR3, is GAGVSQSPSNKVTEKGKDVELRCDPISGHTALYWYRQSLGQGLEFLIYFQGNSAPDKSGLPSDRFSAERTGGSVSTLTIQRTQQEDSAVYLCASSLRVIQDYGYTFGSGTRLTVV.

The gene calls are TRBV7-2 and TRBJ1-5; D ambiguous. Germline assignment: CDR1 SGHTA and CDR2 FQGNSA. Trimming stripped 5 bases from V and 4 bases from J, with 12 bases between. CDR3 size: 14 residues. CDR3 sequence: CASSPGWVNQPQHF. The CDR3, as DNA: TGTGCCAGCAGCCCGGGGTGGGTTAATCAGCCCCAGCATTTT.

In its sample, this clone was seen once. The chain has TRBV5-1 and TRBJ2-4; maybe TRBD1 (6 bases). The germline CDR1 and CDR2 sequences are SGHRS and YFSETQ. CDR3 length: 14 residues. V was shortened by 0 bases and J by 6 bases, with 10 bases between the two germline ends. The CDR3 spells CASSLGQAGNIQYF. Here the CDR3 DNA reads TGCGCCAGCAGCTTGGGACAGGCGGGAAACATTCAGTACTTC.

The J gene is TRBJ1-2, the V gene TRBV11-3, with TRBD1 matching over 7 bases. V was clipped by 5 bases and J by 1 base; unmatched bases: 7. The germline CDR1 and CDR2 sequences are SGHNT and YENEEA. CDR3 length: 15 amino acids. The CDR3 nucleotides read TGTGCCAGCAGCCCCGGAAGGGGGCATAACTATGGCTACACCTTC. Its translation is CASSPGRGHNYGYTF.

The J gene is TRBJ2-5, the V gene TRBV7-3, with D tentatively TRBD2 (6 bases). This CDR3 region has 13 residues. CDR1 SGHTA and CDR2 FQGTGA come from the germline V gene. V gave up 3 bases and J gave up 3 bases, with 8 bases separating them. This chain's CDR3 is CASSLQREETQYF. The CDR3 region has the DNA TGTGCCAGCAGCTTGCAGCGGGAAGAGACCCAGTACTTC.

The V call is TRBV6-2 or TRBV6-3, the J call TRBJ1-1; D is undetermined. Trimming left V 4 bases short and J 6 bases short, with 9 bases between. CDR1 is MNHEY, CDR2 SVGEGT, per germline. The CDR3 sequence is 12 residues long. CDR3 loop: CASSWGGPEAFF. The CDR3, as DNA: TGTGCCAGCAGTTGGGGAGGCCCTGAAGCTTTCTTT.

The rearrangement links TRBV28 to TRBJ2-1, with 8 bases matching TRBD2. V dropped 5 bases and J dropped 9; count of bases not matched to a gene: 9. Germline values: CDR1 MDHEN, CDR2 SYDVKM. CDR3 length: 14 residues. CDR3 loop: CASSPPGLVSEQFF. The CDR3, as DNA: TGTGCCAGCAGTCCCCCGGGACTAGTAAGTGAGCAGTTCTTC.

This chain joins TRBV6-2 or TRBV6-3 and TRBJ2-2; TRBD1 might be the D (6 bases). From germline, CDR1 is MNHEY and CDR2 SVGEGT. The length of the CDR3 is 16 residues. V lost 2 bases and J 2 bases, leaving 12 bases between the germline ends. The CDR3 loop is CASSYRTALNTGELFF. CDR3 nucleotide sequence: TGTGCCAGCAGTTACCGGACAGCCTTAAACACCGGGGAGCTGTTTTTT.

This sequence joins TRBV4-2 and TRBJ2-1; 9 bases line up with TRBD2. Germline V gene sequence: CDR1 LGHNA, CDR2 YNFKEQ. The V gene end was trimmed by 5 bases and the J gene end by 7 bases; junction bases not matched to a gene: 9. The CDR3 is 15 residues long. The CDR3 region is CASSDWIAGVNEQFF. CDR3 in DNA: TGTGCCAGCAGCGATTGGATAGCGGGAGTTAATGAGCAGTTCTTC.

This sequence joins TRBV4-1 and TRBJ1-1, with D possibly matching TRBD1 (5 bases). The ends were cut back, 0 bases at V and 5 bases at J, with 13 bases in the middle. The CDR3 covers 15 residues. The germline CDR1 and CDR2 sequences are MGHRA and YSYEKL. The CDR3 coding sequence is TGCGCCAGCAGCCAAGAATCAGCAGGGTTGACTGAAGCTTTCTTT. Translating it yields CASSQESAGLTEAFF.

The chain uses TRBV7-2 and TRBJ2-7; 9 positions agree with TRBD1. CDR3 size: 15 residues. V shed 5 bases and J 6 bases; nucleotides not matched to a gene: 11. The germline V gene encodes CDR1 SGHTA and CDR2 FQGNSA. CDR3 nucleotide sequence: TGTGCCAGCAGCCCAAGGACAGGGGTGAACCGCGAGCAGTACTTC. Translation: CASSPRTGVNREQYF. Combining the CDR3 with reference TRBV7-2 and TRBJ2-7 gives the whole variable domain GAGVSQSPSNKVTEKGKDVELRCDPISGHTALYWYRQSLGQGLEFLIYFQGNSAPDKSGLPSDRFSAERTGGSVSTLTIQRTQQEDSAVYLCASSPRTGVNREQYFGPGTRLTVT.

The chain recombines TRBV4-1 with TRBJ1-5, with 7 bases aligning to TRBD1. Unmatched junction bases numbered 5, after V lost 1 base and J lost 5 bases. CDR3 size: 15 residues. The germline gives CDR1 MGHRA, CDR2 YSYEKL. The CDR3 sequence is CASSQGDREHQPQHF. CDR3 DNA: TGCGCCAGCAGCCAAGGAGACAGGGAGCATCAGCCCCAGCATTTT.

This clone was detected once. This rearrangement joins TRBV30 to TRBJ2-1; possibly TRBD2 for D (5 bases). V lost 0 bases and J 4 bases, leaving 16 bases between the germline ends. The germline V gene encodes CDR1 GTSNPN and CDR2 SVGIG (reference sequence). The CDR3 sequence is 16 residues long. The CDR3 nucleotides are TGTGCCTGGAGTGTACTGGGAGTAGGCCTTTACAATGAGCAGTTCTTC. Encoded protein: CAWSVLGVGLYNEQFF.

The chain couples TRBV7-9 to TRBJ2-7, with 11 positions matching TRBD2. The CDR3 has 15 residues. The germline V gene has CDR1 SEHNR and CDR2 FQNEAQ (reference sequence). Trimming at V came to 2 bases and at J to 2 bases, leaving 2 bases not matched to a gene. The CDR3 sequence: CASSLTSGGPYEQYF. DNA for the CDR3: TGTGCCAGCAGCTTAACTAGCGGGGGCCCCTACGAGCAGTACTTC.

The chain carries TRBV4-1 and TRBJ2-1; D possibly corresponds to TRBD1 (6 bases). CDR1 MGHRA and CDR2 YSYEKL come from the germline V gene. The ends were cut back, 5 bases at V and 0 bases at J, with 11 bases in the middle. CDR3 length: 15 residues. The CDR3 DNA reads as TGCGCCAGCAGCTCAGGACAGTTCTCCTACAATGAGCAGTTCTTC. Its translation: CASSSGQFSYNEQFF.

This clone appeared a single time. DNA for the CDR3: TGTGCCAGCAGCTTCAGGGAGGGAGCGAGTGGCTACACCTTC. It yields the protein CASSFREGASGYTF. J is TRBJ1-2 and V is TRBV2; D is possibly TRBD1 (5 bases). The CDR3 is made up of 14 amino acids. From germline, CDR1 is SNHLY and CDR2 FYNNEI. Trimming stripped 6 bases from V and 7 bases from J, with 18 bases between.

CDR3 nucleotide sequence: TGTGCCTGGGCCCAGGACTTAACCCTCCGCTATGGCTACACCTTC. Its protein is CAWAQDLTLRYGYTF. The chain joins TRBV30 to TRBJ1-2; D is unclear. V shed 5 bases and J shed 4 bases, with 20 bases lying between them. Germline values: CDR1 GTSNPN, CDR2 SVGIG (reference sequence). The CDR3 contains 15 residues. Complete variable domain (other parts from reference TRBV30 and TRBJ1-2): SQTIHQWPATLVQPVGSPLSLECTVEGTSNPNLYWYRQAAGRGLQLLFYSVGIGQISSEVPQNLSASRPQDRQFILSSKKLLLSDSGFYLCAWAQDLTLRYGYTFGSGTRLTVV.

The chain has TRBV9 and TRBJ2-4; D possibly corresponds to TRBD1 (6 bases). The CDR3 sequence is 15 residues long. Per the germline V gene, CDR1 is SGDLS and CDR2 is YYNGEE. V shed 0 bases and J shed 9 bases, with 16 bases lying between them. The CDR3 here is CASSVVGGSEGIQYF. As DNA, the CDR3 is TGTGCCAGCAGCGTAGTAGGGGGTAGCGAGGGCATTCAGTACTTC.

This chain uses TRBV2 with TRBJ2-1, with D perhaps matching TRBD2 (5 bases). Trimming cost V 6 bases and J 7 bases, with 13 bases left between them. The CDR3 is 13 amino acids. Germline values: CDR1 SNHLY, CDR2 FYNNEI. The CDR3 DNA reads as TGTGCCAGCAGAGCGGACGGGCGGAATGAGCAGTTCTTC. It is translated as CASRADGRNEQFF.